This T cell receptor beta chain derives from a study of blood T cell repertoires in COVID-19. The wider study: Italy, Spain and the United States were the sources of the convalescent and acute COVID-19 samples. T cells, B-cell-depleted T cells, or PBMCs supplied cDNA or gDNA.

Data came from immunoSEQ multiplex PCR; TCRdb stores just in-frame clones and leaves some out. The sample contains approximately 75,000 clones, 80% to 95% of which appear only once. V was pared by 5 bases and J by 6 bases, with 3 bases of the junction left unmatched. This CDR3 comprises 13 residues. CDR1 MNHEY and CDR2 SVGEGT come from the germline V gene. The chain links TRBV6-2 or TRBV6-3 to TRBJ2-3; TRBD1 matches 9 bases. Sequencing was carried out using peripheral blood. The clonotype originates from a human donor in a cohort sampled during active COVID-19. DNA for the CDR3: TGTGCCAGCAGTGACAGGGGGTCGGATACGCAGTATTTT. Its protein product is CASSDRGSDTQYF.